A single sample gave rise to the 11 T cell receptor beta chains below, sequenced in a study of breast tumors, draining lymph nodes, adjacent tissues. TCRdb re-called the multiplex PCR reads with MiXCR, one entry per CDR3 protein. This sample has 200,000 or so distinct CDR3 sequences; 30% to 40% occur once, and the top ten carry 4% to 5.5%. Axillary draining lymph nodes of breast cancer patients supplied the node samples. The sample comprised axillary lymph node tissue. These receptors all stem from a female donor with breast cancer. Some clones in this sample may be carry-over from other donors' samples.

This clonotype was observed at least ten times. The chain carries TRBV2 and TRBJ1-4; maybe TRBD1 (6 bases). The V and J ends lost 3 bases and 5 bases respectively, with 10 bases between them. CDR1 and CDR2 from the germline V gene are SNHLY and FYNNEI. The CDR3 covers 14 residues. The CDR3 reads CASSDGTRNEKLFF. The CDR3 region has the DNA TGTGCCAGCAGTGACGGGACAAGAAATGAAAAACTGTTTTTT.

Note on this clonotype: One end of the junction does not line up with germline, which may come from a read error. The CDR3 region has the DNA TGTGCCAGCTCCCCCAGGGGGGTAGTTAATGAAAGACTGTTTTTT. Protein: CASSPRGVVNERLFF. This sequence joins TRBV6-1 and TRBJ1-4; 7 bases fit TRBD1. This CDR3 has 15 amino acids. Germline V gene sequence: CDR1 MNHNS, CDR2 SASEGT.

This clonotype was detected many times. The CDR3 region has the DNA TGCGCCAGCAGCTTGGGGGACAGTCGAGAGACCCAGTACTTC. This gives the protein CASSLGDSRETQYF. The chain couples TRBV5-1 to TRBJ2-5; 7 bases are a match to TRBD1. Germline V gene sequence: CDR1 SGHRS, CDR2 YFSETQ. The CDR3 contains 14 residues. V lost 0 bases to trimming and J lost 4 bases; unmatched junction nucleotides: 3.

The chain is built from TRBV19 and TRBJ2-3, with 9 nucleotides matching TRBD2. This CDR3 has 18 residues. Trimming at V came to 5 bases and at J to 1 base, leaving 13 bases not matched to a gene. Germline V gene data show CDR1 as LNHDA and CDR2 as SQIVND (reference sequence). This CDR3 is CASSFSGGGALGTDTQYF. Here the CDR3 DNA reads TGTGCCAGTAGTTTTTCCGGCGGGGGGGCCTTGGGCACAGATACGCAGTATTTT. Using reference TRBV19 and TRBJ2-3 for the parts outside the CDR3, the full variable domain is DGGITQSPKYLFRKEGQNVTLSCEQNLNHDAMYWYRQDPGQGLRLIYYSQIVNDFQKGDIAEGYSVSREKKESFPLTVTSAQKNPTAFYLCASSFSGGGALGTDTQYFGPGTRLTVL.

The rearrangement links TRBV24-1 to TRBJ2-6, with 11 bases matching TRBD1. The CDR3 spans 17 residues. Germline trimming cut 3 bases from V and 7 bases from J; bases unmatched to any gene: 7. CDR1 KGHDR and CDR2 SFDVKD come from the germline V gene. DNA for the CDR3: TGTGCCACCAGTGATGCCGGGACAGGGGGGCAAGCCAACGTCCTGACTTTC. It specifies CATSDAGTGGQANVLTF.

This clonotype has ten or more counts. Here the CDR3 DNA reads TGTGCCAGCAGCTTAGGTCGGAACTATGGCTACACCTTC. Residues: CASSLGRNYGYTF. The chain combines TRBV5-6 with TRBJ1-2; D uncertain. CDR1 SGHDT and CDR2 YYEEEE come from the germline V gene. V lost 2 bases and J lost 2, with 7 bases in between. CDR3 size: 13 residues.

The rearrangement links TRBV7-9 to TRBJ2-2; no clear D gene. V was trimmed by 1 base and J by 7 bases, leaving 7 bases between them. Germline V CDR1 and CDR2: SEHNR, FQNEAQ (reference sequence). The CDR3 is made up of 13 amino acids. CDR3 DNA: TGTGCCAGCAGCTTAGGGACCTTCGGGGAGCTGTTTTTT. As protein: CASSLGTFGELFF.

Note on this clonotype: A much larger clone lies one base from this, so it may be a read error. This chain links TRBV20-1 with TRBJ2-7, with 9 bases that match TRBD1. The CDR3 loop spans 15 amino acids. Per germline, CDR1 DFQATT and CDR2 SNEGSKA (reference sequence). The J segment lost 4 bases and the V segment lost 0 bases, leaving 7 bases of the junction unmatched. CDR3 amino acids: CSARDRQGVPYEQYF. The CDR3 region has the DNA TGCAGTGCTAGAGATCGACAGGGGGTTCCTTACGAGCAGTACTTC.

The rearrangement uses TRBV2 and TRBJ1-1, with D hard to call. The germline V and J ends were trimmed by 6 bases and 5 bases, with 13 bases remaining between them. The CDR3 has 13 residues. Per germline, CDR1 SNHLY and CDR2 FYNNEI. CDR3 region: CASSPRTRTEAFF. DNA of the CDR3: TGTGCCAGCAGCCCTAGGACTCGTACTGAAGCTTTCTTT.

This clonotype was counted ten times or more. V is TRBV20-1 and J is TRBJ2-7; tentative D call: TRBD2 (7 bases). The ends were cut back, 5 bases at V and 2 bases at J, with 16 bases in the middle. The CDR3 spans 14 residues. Per germline, CDR1 DFQATT and CDR2 SNEGSKA (reference sequence). In DNA form, the CDR3 reads TGCAGTGCTCCCCAGAGGGGGGGGCCCTACGAGCAGTACTTC. Translation gives CSAPQRGGPYEQYF.

This sequence joins TRBV27 and TRBJ2-5; D call uncertain. Trimming removed 3 bases at V and 1 base at J, with 9 bases between. The CDR3 runs 14 residues. The germline V gene encodes CDR1 MNHEY and CDR2 SMNVEV (reference sequence). In DNA, the CDR3 is TGTGCCAGCAGTTTTTTAGGGCGCCAAGAGACCCAGTACTTC. Protein sequence: CASSFLGRQETQYF.